What follows is one TCR beta chain and its context. No antigen is known for it. Sequencing was performed with immunoSEQ multiplex PCR; in TCRdb, only in-frame clones are kept and a portion is missing. The sample lists 90,000 to 150,000 clones; 80% to 95% were seen once. The CDR3 contains 14 residues. The germline V gene has CDR1 LNHDA and CDR2 SQIVND (reference sequence). After removal of 6 bases from V and 4 bases from J, the junction contained 8 bases not matched to a gene. The entry originates in a study of T cell responses to AZD1222 COVID-19 vaccine. Study-level findings and limits: Among spike-specific TCRs, nearly half reportedly target unmutated variant regions. Elevations in Spike-specific TCR breadth and depth followed administration of two AZD1222 doses. In a largely white British group with more females than males, clonal diversity was possibly underestimated.

This clonotype originated in an adult who received the MenACWY meningococcal vaccine as a control. This sample comprised peripheral blood, obtained 28 days after the second dose of the MenACWY control vaccine. The rearrangement joins TRBV19 to TRBJ2-7; 8 bases align to TRBD2. The CDR3 coding sequence is TGTGCCAGTAGCGAACCTAGCGGGTATTACGAGCAGTACTTC. The encoded protein is CASSEPSGYYEQYF.